This T cell receptor (beta chain) appears in the sequencing data of a study of OX40 agonist ivuxolimab in advanced cancers. As for the study in general: In this trial design, patients received ivuxolimab intravenously at 0.01 to 10 mg/kg every 2 weeks.

The germline V gene has CDR1 SGHDT and CDR2 YYEEEE. The CDR3 covers 12 residues. Trimming removed 4 bases at V and 7 bases at J, with 11 bases between. Exclusion applied to patients with autoimmune disease history or systemic immunosuppression. In the case of this clone: The antigen is unknown.

TCRdb's copy holds only in-frame clones and misses some; the assay was immunoSEQ multiplex PCR. The data hold around 110,000 clones, with just over 90% observed a single time. Overall study findings and caveats: The average count of expanded clones was higher among CD8+ T cells than among CD4+.

The chain is built from TRBV5-6 and TRBJ1-1; D gene ambiguous. The source was CD4+ or CD8+ T cells sorted from blood, collected in a trial of the OX40 agonist ivuxolimab. The clonotype originates from an adult with an advanced solid tumor such as melanoma, head and neck, liver or kidney cancer. CDR3 DNA sequence: TGTGCCAGCAGCGCTAGGACGGATGAAGCTTTCTTT. Its translation: CASSARTDEAFF.